One T cell receptor (beta chain) is described in this entry. This specimen comes from a study of blood T cell repertoires in COVID-19. Study-level background: Material from acute and convalescent COVID-19 was sourced from the United States, Italy and Spain. The analysed material was cDNA or gDNA that came from T cells, B-cell-depleted T cells, or PBMCs.

Germline V lookup: CDR1 MDHEN, CDR2 SYDVKM. The CDR3 has 13 residues. The germline V and J ends were trimmed by 8 bases and 5 bases, with 15 bases remaining between them. Donors of Cohort 3 who recovered were those that had two negative PCRs, clearance, or symptom resolution. Method: immunoSEQ multiplex PCR; TCRdb's copy keeps in-frame clones and lacks some. This table holds around 450,000 clones, 90% found once. The clonotype originates from a man aged 18 to 29 who had recovered from COVID-19. Input material: PBMCs or T cells enriched from blood (not recorded which). V usage is TRBV28 and J usage is TRBJ2-5; D may be TRBD1 (7 bases). CDR3 amino acids: CASRQGGLETQYF. CDR3 DNA: TGTGCCAGCCGTCAGGGGGGTCTGGAGACCCAGTACTTC.